Listed here is a single T cell receptor (beta chain). The data originate from a study of T cell changes during pregnancy in multiple sclerosis. The CDR3 length is 13 residues. V lost 5 bases to trimming and J lost 4 bases, with 11 bases between them. In germline, CDR1 is LGHNT, CDR2 FRNRAP. Generated by immunoSEQ multiplex PCR, the TCRdb table keeps only in-frame clones and is missing some. The table has around 42,000 clones, about nine tenths seen once. The sequence came from a female donor in good health, enrolled as a control in a pregnancy study. Specimen: CD4+ T cells from peripheral blood mononuclear cells, collected in the second trimester of pregnancy. V usage is TRBV12-5 and J usage is TRBJ1-2; D not resolved. Written as DNA, the CDR3 is TGTGCTAGTGGTCCCCGATGGAGCTATGGCTACACCTTC. It codes for CASGPRWSYGYTF.